Sequencing of this TCR beta chain was carried out in a study of shared clonotypes between healthy human individuals. Across the study: Each donor had three CD4 naive, three CD4 memory, two CD8 naive and one CD8 memory plate.

The germline gives CDR1 SQVTM, CDR2 ANQGSEA. J was trimmed by 4 bases and V by 1 base; bases with no gene match: 6. This CDR3 region has 16 residues. TCRdb's table, derived via immunoSEQ multiplex PCR, lists solely in-frame clones and lacks some. The sample contains about 2.1 million clones, just over 90% of which appear only once. Naive CD8 isolation took CD45RO-negative cells positively selected for CCR7 and excluded terminally differentiated effector memory CD45RA+ cells. The donor cohort consisted entirely of Caucasian adults residing in Nashville, Tennessee. The sequenced material came from naive CD8+ T cells from PBMCs. This TCR came from a man aged 18 to 35 in good health. Some clones in this sample may be carry-over from other donors' samples. The rearrangement uses TRBV29-1 and TRBJ2-1; 11 bases fit TRBD2. The CDR3 DNA follows: TGCAGCGTTGAAGGTGGCACTAGCGGGAGATACAATGAGCAGTTCTTC. It yields the protein CSVEGGTSGRYNEQFF.